These T cell receptor beta chains were read from a single sample in a study of cytomegalovirus exposure and HLA in healthy donors. Sequencing used immunoSEQ multiplex PCR; TCRdb keeps in-frame clones, though not all of them. In the table there are about 150,000 clones, roughly 80% of which are singletons. Sequenced: PBMCs. The receptors were sampled from a male donor in good health and CMV-seronegative. CDR3s include the opening cysteine and the closing phenylalanine or tryptophan. The order of the fields is D gene, clone size, V gene, J gene, CDR3 protein, CDR3 DNA. A D gene is named only where the DNA matches it firmly. A clone size is listed for some rows: how often the clone was seen (once, few, many), or a class if it is expanded.

>TRBD1|few|TRBV27|TRBJ1-2
CASSYRGFAGYTF
TGTGCCAGCAGTTACAGGGGCTTTGCTGGCTACACCTTC
>-|-|TRBV2|TRBJ2-7
CASSEGNSYEQYF
TGTGCCAGCAGTGAAGGGAACAGCTACGAGCAGTACTTC
>TRBD2|-|TRBV7-9|TRBJ2-1
CASSLGTSGRGKRGNEQFF
TGTGCCAGCAGCTTAGGGACTAGCGGGAGAGGAAAGAGAGGCAATGAGCAGTTCTTC
>TRBD2|-|TRBV5-1|TRBJ2-5
CASSLGGTSGGYQETQYF
TGCGCCAGCAGCTTGGGGGGGACTAGCGGGGGTTACCAAGAGACCCAGTACTTC
>TRBD1|once|TRBV30|TRBJ2-7
CAWSVYRQGVGEQYF
TGTGCCTGGAGTGTATACCGACAGGGGGTCGGGGAGCAGTACTTC
>-|-|TRBV7-8|TRBJ2-2
CASSLWRMQNTGELFF
TGTGCCAGCAGCTTATGGCGGATGCAGAACACCGGGGAGCTGTTTTTT
>-|-|TRBV7-9|TRBJ1-1
CASSSQATNTEAFF
TGTGCCAGCAGCTCCCAGGCTACTAACACTGAAGCTTTCTTT
>TRBD1|few|TRBV9|TRBJ2-2
CASSWTGDTGELFF
TGTGCCAGCAGCTGGACAGGGGACACCGGGGAGCTGTTTTTT
>-|-|TRBV16|TRBJ1-1
CASGQDRPGTEAFF
TGTGCCAGCGGACAAGACCGGCCCGGCACTGAAGCTTTCTTT
>-|-|TRBV7-9|TRBJ1-2
CASSSAGRGATHGYTF
TGTGCCAGCAGCTCAGCTGGGCGGGGGGCAACACATGGCTACACCTTC
>-|-|TRBV2|TRBJ1-3
CASSREGGLAGNTIYF
TGTGCCAGCAGTAGAGAGGGGGGGCTGGCTGGAAACACCATATATTTT
>TRBD1|-|TRBV13|TRBJ2-3
CASSFSTGGLADTQYF
TGTGCCAGCAGCTTTTCCACAGGGGGTTTGGCAGATACGCAGTATTTT
>TRBD1|-|TRBV30|TRBJ2-7
CAWSRITGTGGYEQYF
TGTGCCTGGAGTCGAATTACCGGGACAGGGGGCTACGAGCAGTACTTC
>TRBD1|-|TRBV5-6|TRBJ2-5
CASSPDRGSRTQYF
TGTGCCAGCAGCCCCGACAGGGGGTCTAGAACCCAGTACTTC
>TRBD1|-|TRBV6-1|TRBJ2-4
CASSEAGTGAFGTKNIQYF
TGTGCCAGCAGTGAGGCGGGGACAGGGGCTTTTGGAACCAAAAACATTCAGTACTTC
>TRBD2|-|TRBV5-6|TRBJ2-1
CASSPSGRHNEQFF
TGTGCCAGCAGCCCTAGCGGGAGGCACAATGAGCAGTTCTTC
>-|-|TRBV29-1|TRBJ2-2
CSVHLGGARGTGELFF
TGCAGCGTTCACCTGGGGGGGGCGCGTGGCACCGGGGAGCTGTTTTTT
>-|-|TRBV28|TRBJ2-1
CASSLTGLSSYNEQFF
TGTGCCAGCAGTTTAACAGGGTTGAGCTCCTACAATGAGCAGTTCTTC
>-|-|TRBV19|TRBJ2-4
CASRTPWDFVAKNIQYF
TGTGCCAGTAGGACTCCTTGGGACTTCGTAGCCAAAAACATTCAGTACTTC
>TRBD1|-|TRBV28|TRBJ1-5
CASSLANRGFDQPQHF
TGTGCCAGCAGTTTAGCCAACAGGGGGTTCGATCAGCCCCAGCATTTT
>-|-|TRBV30|TRBJ1-6
CACPEVGDFYNSPLHF
TGTGCCTGCCCTGAGGTGGGGGACTTCTATAATTCACCCCTCCACTTT
>-|-|TRBV6-6|TRBJ2-2
CASSNILTGELFF
TGTGCCAGCAGTAATATACTCACCGGGGAGCTGTTTTTT
>TRBD1|-|TRBV7-9|TRBJ1-1
CASSSGQSNTEAFF
TGTGCCAGCAGCTCGGGACAGTCGAACACTGAAGCTTTCTTT
>TRBD2|-|TRBV5-1|TRBJ2-1
CASSLAPPSGISHEQFF
TGCGCCAGCAGCTTGGCCCCCCCTAGCGGGATTTCACATGAGCAGTTCTTC
>TRBD2|few|TRBV7-8|TRBJ2-7
CASSLGTSGDYEQYF
TGTGCCAGCAGCTTAGGGACTAGCGGGGACTACGAGCAGTACTTC
>-|few|TRBV18|TRBJ2-5
CASSPAGTTGETQYF
TGTGCCAGCTCACCAGCGGGAACGACGGGGGAGACCCAGTACTTC
>TRBD2|-|TRBV7-2|TRBJ2-2
CASSLGGSWTGELFF
TGTGCCAGCAGCTTAGGCGGGAGTTGGACCGGGGAGCTGTTTTTT
>TRBD2|-|TRBV11-2|TRBJ2-3
CASSLRGGGTDTQYF
TGTGCCAGCAGCTTACGGGGGGGCGGCACAGATACGCAGTATTTT
>TRBD1|-|TRBV19|TRBJ2-6
CASKYPGQGVTGANVLTF
TGTGCCAGTAAGTATCCGGGACAGGGAGTCACTGGGGCCAACGTCCTGACTTTC
>TRBD1|-|TRBV7-2|TRBJ2-7
CASSSGQGRSEQYF
TGTGCCAGCAGCTCGGGACAGGGGAGGTCCGAGCAGTACTTC